This record concerns one T cell receptor beta chain sequence. Clones were read by immunoSEQ multiplex PCR, and TCRdb kept only the in-frame ones, dropping some. The sample consists of about 440,000 clones, around 90% of them appearing once. The record originates from a study of Ad26.COV2.S vaccination and SARS-CoV-2 variants. Specified treatment: 15 to 20 received Ad26.COV2.S at low or high dose, single or two shots; five or six received placebo; per-sample allocation not given. The study sampled participants on day 63 after the first vaccine or placebo injection. The CDR3 runs to 13 residues. Germline V gene sequence: CDR1 DFQATT, CDR2 SNEGSKA (reference sequence). V lost 3 bases, J lost 4 bases, and 13 bases lay in between.

This chain joins TRBV20-1 and TRBJ2-7; tentatively, D is TRBD1 (5 bases). The specimen was peripheral blood, collected in a trial of Ad26.COV2.S vaccine versus placebo. The TCR comes from a person aged 18 to 59 who received the Ad26.COV2.S COVID-19 vaccine or a placebo. The CDR3 DNA follows: TGCAGTGCTAGTCATGACAGTACTTACGAGCAGTACTTC. It translates to CSASHDSTYEQYF.